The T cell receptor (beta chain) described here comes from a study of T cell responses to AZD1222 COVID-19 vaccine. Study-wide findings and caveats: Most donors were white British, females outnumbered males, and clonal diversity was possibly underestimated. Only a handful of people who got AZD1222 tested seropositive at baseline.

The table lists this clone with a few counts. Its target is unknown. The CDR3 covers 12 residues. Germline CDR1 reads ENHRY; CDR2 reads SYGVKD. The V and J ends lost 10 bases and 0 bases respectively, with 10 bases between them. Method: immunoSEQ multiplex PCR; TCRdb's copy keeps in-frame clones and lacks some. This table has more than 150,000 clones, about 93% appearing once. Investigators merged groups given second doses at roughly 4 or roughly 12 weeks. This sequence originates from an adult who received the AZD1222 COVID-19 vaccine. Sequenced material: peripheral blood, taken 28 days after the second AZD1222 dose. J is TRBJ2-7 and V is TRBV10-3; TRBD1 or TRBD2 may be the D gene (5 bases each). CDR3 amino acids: CATGASSYEQYF. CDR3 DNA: TGTGCCACCGGGGCTAGCTCCTACGAGCAGTACTTC.